These T cell receptor beta chains were read from a single sample in a study of blood T cell repertoires in COVID-19. Assay: immunoSEQ multiplex PCR; the TCRdb copy retains only in-frame clones and omits some. The sample holds 130,000 to 150,000 clones; 80% to 90% are singletons and the top ten take roughly 4.3%. The sequenced material came from peripheral blood. These receptors all come from a woman in her forties with acute or convalescent COVID-19. Each CDR3 is given with its conserved first and last residue. D genes are given only for firm matches. Rows may omit the clone size; those that give it use once, few, many or a size class.

TRBD1	TRBJ1-3	-	TRBV30	TGTGCCTGGAGTTCGGGACAGGAGGGAGCTTTT	CAWSSGQEGAF
-	TRBJ1-3	-	TRBV5-1	TGCGCCAGCAGCCCCGTGGGCTTCTCTGGAAACACCATATATTTT	CASSPVGFSGNTIYF
-	TRBJ2-1	-	TRBV11-1	TGTGCCAGCAGCTTGGGAGGTGCGTCCTACAATGAGCAGTTCTTC	CASSLGGASYNEQFF
TRBD1	TRBJ2-7	-	TRBV5-4	TGTGCCAGCAGCTCCCGGGACAGGGGCCACGAGCAGTACTTC	CASSSRDRGHEQYF
TRBD1	TRBJ2-3	-	TRBV7-3	TGTGCCAGCAGCTCGAGACAGGGCTGGGCAGATACGCAGTATTTT	CASSSRQGWADTQYF
-	TRBJ2-1	-	TRBV27	TGTGCCAGCAGTTGGGGGGGGCCCTACAATGAGCAGTTCTTC	CASSWGGPYNEQFF
TRBD1	TRBJ2-7	once	TRBV18	TGTGCCAGCTCAGAACCGGGACAGAACTCCTACGAGCAGTACTTC	CASSEPGQNSYEQYF
TRBD1	TRBJ1-2	-	TRBV3-1/TRBV3-2	TGTGCCAGCAGCCCTGGATCGGACAGGGGCGGCTATGGCTACACCTTC	CASSPGSDRGGYGYTF
TRBD1	TRBJ1-1	-	TRBV19	TGTGCCAGTACCGGGACAGGGGATGAGACTGAAGCTTTCTTT	CASTGTGDETEAFF
-	TRBJ1-5	-	TRBV6-2/TRBV6-3	TGTGCCAGCAGCCATACGGGGGTGGATCAGCCCCAGCATTTT	CASSHTGVDQPQHF
-	TRBJ1-2	-	TRBV4-1	TGCGCCAGCAGCCAAGGTCCGAGTATTTATGGCTACACCTTC	CASSQGPSIYGYTF
TRBD2	TRBJ2-1	once	TRBV7-2	TGTGCCAGCAGCTCCCGGGCGGGGGATGAGCAGTTCTTC	CASSSRAGDEQFF
TRBD2	TRBJ2-7	-	TRBV5-1	TGCGCCAGCAGCCCGCGGCGGGAGTGGCCCTACGAGCAGTACTTC	CASSPRREWPYEQYF
TRBD2	TRBJ2-2	-	TRBV4-1	TGCGCCAGCAGCCAAGTGGAACCCGGGACTAGCGGGAGGGCGAGCACCGGGGAGCTGTTTTTT	CASSQVEPGTSGRASTGELFF
-	TRBJ2-7	-	TRBV27	TGTGCCAGCAGTTTGCAGGGTGGAGTCCACGAGCAGTACTTC	CASSLQGGVHEQYF
-	TRBJ1-4	-	TRBV6-5	TGTGCCAGCAGTTACCCTGGGGGGACGGAGGATGAAAAACTGTTTTTT	CASSYPGGTEDEKLFF
TRBD2	TRBJ2-3	-	TRBV3-1/TRBV3-2	TGTGCCAGCAGCCAAGGGTTTATTTTGCGGGAGAAAGCAGATACGCAGTATTTT	CASSQGFILREKADTQYF
-	TRBJ2-7	-	TRBV5-5	TGTGCCAGCACTCTGGGCCCCTTTACCTCCGAGCAGTACTTC	CASTLGPFTSEQYF
-	TRBJ1-2	-	TRBV29-1	TGCAGCGCGCGACAGACCTATGGCTACACCTTC	CSARQTYGYTF
TRBD2	TRBJ2-2	-	TRBV9	TGTGCCAGCAGCGTAGCTAGCGGGGCAGCCGGGGAGCTGTTTTTT	CASSVASGAAGELFF
-	TRBJ2-7	once	TRBV27	TGTGCCAGCAGTTTATCGCGGAGGGTAGGACCTGGGGCCTACGAGCAGTACTTC	CASSLSRRVGPGAYEQYF
-	TRBJ2-2	-	TRBV29-1	TGCAGCGTTCGCGGTTTAGCGGAGCAGAACACCGGGGAGCTGTTTTTT	CSVRGLAEQNTGELFF
-	TRBJ2-4	-	TRBV5-6	TGTGCCAGCAGCTCGGACAGACTAGCCAAAAACATTCAGTACTTC	CASSSDRLAKNIQYF
-	TRBJ1-1	-	TRBV5-1	TGCGCCAGCAGCCCCACAGATATGAACACTGAAGCTTTCTTT	CASSPTDMNTEAFF
TRBD1	TRBJ1-1	-	TRBV18	TGTGCCAGCTCGCTGGCAATTTTTCGGACAGGAGTGAACACTGAAGCTTTCTTT	CASSLAIFRTGVNTEAFF
-	TRBJ1-1	-	TRBV15	TGTGCCACCAGCATTTATCGGAACACTGAAGCTTTCTTT	CATSIYRNTEAFF
TRBD1	TRBJ1-3	-	TRBV5-1	TGCGCCAGCAGCCGAAACCCGACAGGGAGTGGAAACACCATATATTTT	CASSRNPTGSGNTIYF
TRBD1	TRBJ2-7	-	TRBV7-2	TGTGCCAGCAGCTTAGCGCCCCGGACAGGGGGCGCGGGGGACGAGCAGTACTTC	CASSLAPRTGGAGDEQYF
TRBD1	TRBJ2-1	-	TRBV27	TGTGCCAGCAGTTTATCTACAGGGGGCTTGGGCAATGAGCAGTTCTTC	CASSLSTGGLGNEQFF
TRBD1	TRBJ1-1	few	TRBV12-3/TRBV12-4	TGTGCCAGCAGCCGGACAGGGAACACTGAAGCTTTCTTT	CASSRTGNTEAFF
-	TRBJ1-1	-	TRBV7-8	TGTGCCAGCAGCCTCCCCAGGAGGACTCACGGGGACACTGAAGCTTTCTTT	CASSLPRRTHGDTEAFF
-	TRBJ2-3	-	TRBV11-2	TGTGCCACCCAGGGGAGAAGTACAGATACGCAGTATTTT	CATQGRSTDTQYF
-	TRBJ2-7	-	TRBV14	TGTGCCAGCAGCCAACAGACATCAATCTCCTACGAGCAGTACTTC	CASSQQTSISYEQYF
-	TRBJ1-4	-	TRBV2	TGTGCCAGCAGTGAAGACAGACCAGCTCTGACCGAAAAACTGTTTTTT	CASSEDRPALTEKLFF
-	TRBJ1-5	-	TRBV7-6	TGTGCCAGCAGCTTACAGGGCGGCCAGCCCCAGCATTTT	CASSLQGGQPQHF
TRBD2	TRBJ2-3	-	TRBV18	TGTGCCAGCTCACCACTCGGGACTAGCGGGGGGGCGGGGCCAGATACGCAGTATTTT	CASSPLGTSGGAGPDTQYF
TRBD2	TRBJ2-2	-	TRBV10-3	TGTGCCATCAGTGAGTTGGGGGGACTAGCCTCCACCGGGGAGCTGTTTTTT	CAISELGGLASTGELFF
TRBD1	TRBJ1-1	-	TRBV28	TGTGCCAGCAGTGCTTCCTTGGGGACAGGGATGAACACTGAAGCTTTCTTT	CASSASLGTGMNTEAFF
-	TRBJ1-1	once	TRBV9	TGTGCCAGCAGCCAGGGAAGCACTGAAGCTTTCTTT	CASSQGSTEAFF
TRBD1	TRBJ1-1	-	TRBV25-1	TGTGCCAGCCAGGGGACAGGGAGGACTGAAGCTTTCTTT	CASQGTGRTEAFF
-	TRBJ1-5	-	TRBV10-3	TGTGCCATCAGTGACGGTGTTGATCAGCCCCAGCATTTT	CAISDGVDQPQHF
TRBD2	TRBJ2-1	once	TRBV6-2/TRBV6-3	TGTGCCAGCAGCCGTTCGGGACTAGCGGGAGTATACAATGAGCAGTTCTTC	CASSRSGLAGVYNEQFF
TRBD1	TRBJ1-2	few	TRBV5-1	TGCGCCAGCAGCCCGACAGGGGGCCCCTCCTATGGCTACACCTTC	CASSPTGGPSYGYTF
TRBD1	TRBJ1-2	-	TRBV10-3	TGTGCCATCACTCCGGACAGGTCGTCGGGCTACACCTTC	CAITPDRSSGYTF
-	TRBJ1-4	-	TRBV2	TGTGCCAGCAATTCTGTGCAGGGTATGAGGACTAATGAAAAACTGTTTTTT	CASNSVQGMRTNEKLFF
TRBD1	TRBJ1-2	-	TRBV5-8	TGTGCCAGCAGCTTGGGATTTTGGGGACAGGAGGGCTACACCTTC	CASSLGFWGQEGYTF
TRBD2	TRBJ2-5	once	TRBV7-9	TGTGCCAGCAGCCTGAGACTAGCGGAAGAGACCCAGTACTTC	CASSLRLAEETQYF
-	TRBJ2-7	-	TRBV30	TGTGCCTGGAGTGTACGTACAGCTTACGGGCAGTACTTC	CAWSVRTAYGQYF